In this sample, the clone carrying this T cell receptor (beta chain) turned up a few times. Other DNA sequences within the sample encode an identical CDR3. The protocol was immunoSEQ multiplex PCR, while the TCRdb copy is restricted to in-frame clones and leaves out a portion. The sample has 70,000 or so clones; 75% to 90% are singletons. These data come from a study of control samples from healthy donors and cancer patients. Trimming took off 6 bases at V and 3 bases at J, with 9 bases between the two ends. Germline CDR1 and CDR2: SNHLY and FYNNEI. This CDR3 has 13 residues. The sequencing sample was made of PBMCs. The chain recombines TRBV2 with TRBJ1-5; D might be TRBD1 (6 bases). The source of this sequence is a woman aged 45-60 years with lung cancer. CDR3 in amino acids: CASSGQPNQPQHF. The CDR3 DNA follows: TGTGCCAGCAGCGGACAGCCCAATCAGCCCCAGCATTTT.